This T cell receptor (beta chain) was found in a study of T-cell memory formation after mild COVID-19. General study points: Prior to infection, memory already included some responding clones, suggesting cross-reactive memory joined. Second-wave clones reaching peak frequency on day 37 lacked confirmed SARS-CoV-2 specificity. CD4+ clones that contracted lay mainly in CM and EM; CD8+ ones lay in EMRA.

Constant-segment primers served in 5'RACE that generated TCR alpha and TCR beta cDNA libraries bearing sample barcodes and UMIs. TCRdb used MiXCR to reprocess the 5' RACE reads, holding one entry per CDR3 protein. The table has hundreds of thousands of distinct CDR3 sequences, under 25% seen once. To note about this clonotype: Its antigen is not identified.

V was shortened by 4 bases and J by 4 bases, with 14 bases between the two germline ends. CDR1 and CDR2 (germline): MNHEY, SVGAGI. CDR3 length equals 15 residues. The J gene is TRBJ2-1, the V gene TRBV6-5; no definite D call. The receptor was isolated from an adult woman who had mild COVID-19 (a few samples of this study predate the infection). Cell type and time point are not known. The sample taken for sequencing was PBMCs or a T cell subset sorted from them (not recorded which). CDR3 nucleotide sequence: TGTGCCAGCAGTTCCGTGGATCGGGCTTACAATGAGCAGTTCTTC. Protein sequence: CASSSVDRAYNEQFF.